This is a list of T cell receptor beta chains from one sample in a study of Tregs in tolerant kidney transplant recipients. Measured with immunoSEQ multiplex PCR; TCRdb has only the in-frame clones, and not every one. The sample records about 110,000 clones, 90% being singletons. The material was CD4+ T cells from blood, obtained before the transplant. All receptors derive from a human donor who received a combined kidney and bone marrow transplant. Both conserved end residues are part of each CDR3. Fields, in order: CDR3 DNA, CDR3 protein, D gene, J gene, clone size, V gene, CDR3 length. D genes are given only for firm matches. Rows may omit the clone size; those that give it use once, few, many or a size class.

TGTGCCAGCACCCGGAGGGACGGATACTATGGCTACACCTTC,CASTRRDGYYGYTF,NA,TRBJ1-2,NA,TRBV7-9,14
TGTGCCAGCAGAACTGCCGGGACAGGGAATTCACCCCTCCACTTT,CASRTAGTGNSPLHF,TRBD1,TRBJ1-6,NA,TRBV5-5,15
TGTGCCAGCTCACCAAGGACAGGGACTAATGAAAAACTGTTTTTT,CASSPRTGTNEKLFF,TRBD1,TRBJ1-4,NA,TRBV18,15
TGTGCCAGCTCACCAGGGGCAGGGGTTATGTACGAGCAGTACTTC,CASSPGAGVMYEQYF,NA,TRBJ2-7,NA,TRBV18,15
TGTGCCAGCAGCTTGGTACAGGGGGCAGATACGCAGTATTTT,CASSLVQGADTQYF,TRBD1,TRBJ2-3,NA,TRBV5-6,14
TGTGCCACCAGCAGAGATCTGGCAGCACCCCTCCACTTT,CATSRDLAAPLHF,NA,TRBJ1-6,NA,TRBV15,13
TGTGCCAGCAAATCTACAGGGAATCAGCCCCAGCATTTT,CASKSTGNQPQHF,NA,TRBJ1-5,once,TRBV2,13
TGCGCCAGCAGCTTGGGTTCCGGGATGAAGGGTGAAGCTTTCTTT,CASSLGSGMKGEAFF,NA,TRBJ1-1,NA,TRBV5-1,15
TGTGCCAGCGGTGGGACAGGGGCCGACGAGCAGTACTTC,CASGGTGADEQYF,TRBD1,TRBJ2-7,NA,TRBV5-4,13
TGTGCCAGCAGCCCCGGCGGGGGGCTCCAAGAGACCCAGTACTTC,CASSPGGGLQETQYF,TRBD2,TRBJ2-5,NA,TRBV5-6,15
TGCAGCGTTGAAGATCTGGCTAGCGGGAACACCGGGGAGCTGTTTTTT,CSVEDLASGNTGELFF,TRBD2,TRBJ2-2,once,TRBV29-1,16
TGCGCCAGCAGCTACGGACAGGCCTACGAGCAGTACTTC,CASSYGQAYEQYF,TRBD1,TRBJ2-7,NA,TRBV5-1,13
TGCGCCAGCAGCTTGCTGTCTAATGAAAAACTGTTTTTT,CASSLLSNEKLFF,NA,TRBJ1-4,NA,TRBV5-1,13
TGTGCCAGTAATACCGGGGGATACACTTATGGCTACACCTTC,CASNTGGYTYGYTF,NA,TRBJ1-2,NA,TRBV19,14
TGTGCCAGCAGTCAAACAGGTTATGGCTACACCTTC,CASSQTGYGYTF,NA,TRBJ1-2,NA,TRBV6-5,12
TGTGCCAGCAGTGATCCCCGGAAGCGGGGGTCCTACAATGAGCAGTTCTTC,CASSDPRKRGSYNEQFF,TRBD2,TRBJ2-1,once,TRBV25-1,17
TGTGCCAGCAGTGAAGGTGGCAGGGGACAAGAGACCCAGTACTTC,CASSEGGRGQETQYF,NA,TRBJ2-5,NA,TRBV6-1,15
TGTGCCAGCAGCCGGCTACGACTAAGCTCCTACAATGAGCAGTTCTTC,CASSRLRLSSYNEQFF,NA,TRBJ2-1,NA,TRBV5-4,16
TGTGCCAGCAGCTCCGACCGGGACACGTACAATGAGCAGTTCTTC,CASSSDRDTYNEQFF,NA,TRBJ2-1,NA,TRBV7-9,15
TGTGCCACCAGCAGCTTACCTCCGGGACTAGCGCGGCTCACAGATACGCAGTATTTT,CATSSLPPGLARLTDTQYF,TRBD2,TRBJ2-3,NA,TRBV15,19
TGTGCCAGCAGTTTCCCATCCAGATTGCGAGCTAGCGGTAGCTCCTACAATGAGCAGTTCTTC,CASSFPSRLRASGSSYNEQFF,TRBD2,TRBJ2-1,once,TRBV28,21
TGTGCCAGCAGCTTATTTCCTCAGGCCCCCCAGGATCAGCCCCAGCATTTT,CASSLFPQAPQDQPQHF,NA,TRBJ1-5,NA,TRBV11-1,17
TGTGCCAGCAGCTTAAGCACAGCCCAAGAGACCCAGTACTTC,CASSLSTAQETQYF,NA,TRBJ2-5,NA,TRBV7-8,14
TGTGCCAGTAGTATCCAGGGGGGCTACGAGCAGTACTTC,CASSIQGGYEQYF,NA,TRBJ2-7,once,TRBV19,13
TGTGCCAGCAGCTTGAGAGCTGGCTACACCTTC,CASSLRAGYTF,NA,TRBJ1-2,NA,TRBV5-6,11